Listed here are 24 T cell receptor beta chains from one sample, sequenced in a study of CD8 T cells in ankylosing spondylitis. From the 5' RACE reads, TCRdb called clonotypes with MiXCR, one entry per CDR3 protein. The sample holds 190,000 or so distinct CDR3 sequences, roughly 13% seen once. The sample was blood, either unsorted or a sorted T cell fraction (not recorded which). The receptors originated from a male donor with ankylosing spondylitis or in good health (not recorded which).

V is TRBV7-6 and J is TRBJ2-1; 8 bases are a match to TRBD2. The CDR3 extends over 17 amino acids. Trimming removed 1 base from V and 2 bases from J; junction bases left unmatched: 7. CDR1 SGHVS and CDR2 FNYEAQ come from the germline V gene. The CDR3 DNA reads as TGTGCCAGCAGCTTAGTAGGCTCAGCGGGAGCCTACAATGAGCAGTTCTTC. It translates to CASSLVGSAGAYNEQFF.

In its sample, this clonotype was seen many times. This chain links TRBV4-1 with TRBJ2-2; D call uncertain. V was shortened by 3 bases and J by 6 bases, with 11 bases between the two germline ends. Germline V gene sequence: CDR1 MGHRA, CDR2 YSYEKL. The CDR3 has 14 amino acids. CDR3 DNA sequence: TGCGCCAGCAGCCAGGTAGACCGCGCCGGGGAGCTGTTTTTT. Translated, it gives CASSQVDRAGELFF.

The sample holds many counts of this clonotype. The rearrangement uses TRBV20-1 and TRBJ2-1, with TRBD1 matching over 7 bases. The V gene's germline CDR1 is DFQATT and CDR2 SNEGSKA (reference sequence). Trimming at V came to 6 bases and at J to 8 bases, leaving 10 bases not matched to a gene. This CDR3 spans 13 amino acids. The CDR3 nucleotides are TGCAGTGCCCCCGGGACAGCCTTGGATGAGCAGTTCTTC. Translated: CSAPGTALDEQFF.

This clonotype was seen a handful of times. The rearrangement joins TRBV15 to TRBJ1-2; 7 nucleotides agree with TRBD1. This CDR3 comprises 18 residues. V was clipped by 6 bases and J by 7 bases; unmatched bases: 23. Germline lookup yields CDR1 LNHNV and CDR2 YYDKDF (reference sequence). The CDR3 DNA is TGTGCCACCAGAGCCATCCCGGGACCAGACAGGGTAATATTTGGCTACACCTTC. It encodes CATRAIPGPDRVIFGYTF.

This chain connects TRBV13 to TRBJ2-7, with D possibly matching TRBD1 (5 bases). The CDR3 runs to 14 residues. The V end lost 4 bases, the J end lost 4 bases, and 14 bases lay between the germline ends. Germline CDR1 reads PRHDT; CDR2 reads FYEKMQ (reference sequence). Here the CDR3 DNA reads TGTGCCAGCAGCTCGCAGGGCAGTTTTTACGAGCAGTACTTC. It is translated as CASSSQGSFYEQYF.

In its sample, this clonotype was seen a few times. This rearrangement joins TRBV7-9 to TRBJ2-7, with D possibly matching TRBD2 (5 bases). The germline V gene encodes CDR1 SEHNR and CDR2 FQNEAQ (reference sequence). V was trimmed by 4 bases and J by 2 bases, leaving 12 bases between them. This CDR3 is 14 amino acids long. Here the CDR3 DNA reads TGTGCCAGCAGCTGGGAGTCAACCCCCTACGAGCAGTACTTC. This gives the protein CASSWESTPYEQYF.

The J gene is TRBJ2-2, the V gene TRBV5-6; D not certain. The germline gives CDR1 SGHDT, CDR2 YYEEEE. The CDR3 has 14 amino acids. Deletions cut 2 bases from V and 2 bases from J, with 7 bases between. CDR3 in amino acids: CASSFDSNTGELFF. Here the CDR3 DNA reads TGTGCCAGCAGCTTTGACTCTAACACCGGGGAGCTGTTTTTT.

This clonotype appeared a few times. The V call is TRBV3-1, the J call TRBJ2-7; possibly TRBD2 for D (6 bases). Germline CDR1 and CDR2: LGHDT and YNNKEL (reference sequence). The CDR3 is 16 amino acids. V lost 0 bases, J lost 0 bases, and 12 bases lay in between. CDR3 DNA sequence: TGTGCCAGCAGCCAAGATAGAGGAGGGGTCTCCTACGAGCAGTACTTC. This encodes CASSQDRGGVSYEQYF.

Only a few counts were recorded for this clonotype. Here the CDR3 reads CATSRVGSLAGVSYNEQFF. The CDR3, as DNA: TGTGCCACCAGCAGAGTGGGGTCACTAGCGGGAGTAAGCTACAATGAGCAGTTCTTC. V usage is TRBV15 and J usage is TRBJ2-1; 11 bases are a match to TRBD2. Losses at the gene ends were 1 base for V and 3 bases for J; bases not matched to a gene: 11. CDR3 length: 19 residues. Germline-derived CDR1 and CDR2 are LNHNV and YYDKDF (reference sequence). Filled out from reference TRBV15 and TRBJ2-1, the complete variable domain reads DAMVIQNPRYQVTQFGKPVTLSCSQTLNHNVMYWYQQKSSQAPKLLFHYYDKDFNNEADTPDNFQSRRPNTSFCFLDIRSPGLGDTAMYLCATSRVGSLAGVSYNEQFFGPGTRLTVL.

The chain couples TRBV18 to TRBJ2-4; 9 bases align to TRBD2. Per germline, CDR1 KGHSH and CDR2 LQKENI. This CDR3 contains 19 residues. Trimming removed 3 bases from V and 0 bases from J; junction bases left unmatched: 12. Here the CDR3 reads CASSPGGLAGFLAKNIQYF. CDR3 nucleotide sequence: TGTGCCAGCTCACCGGGCGGCCTAGCGGGGTTCCTAGCCAAAAACATTCAGTACTTC.

J is TRBJ2-3 and V is TRBV12-3 or TRBV12-4; 14 nucleotides align to TRBD2. This CDR3 comprises 19 residues. Trimming removed 5 bases from V and 0 bases from J; junction bases left unmatched: 10. CDR3 protein: CASSTRGLAGAHSTDTQYF. Here the CDR3 DNA reads TGTGCCAGCAGTACCCGGGGACTAGCGGGAGCCCATAGCACAGATACGCAGTATTTT.

This sequence joins TRBV12-3 or TRBV12-4 and TRBJ2-3, with 10 bases lining up with TRBD2. Unmatched junction bases numbered 2, after V lost 0 bases and J lost 2 bases. The CDR3 totals 16 residues. For the CDR3, the DNA is TGTGCCAGCAGTTTAGCTAGCGGGGGGCTCACAGATACGCAGTATTTT. Its protein is CASSLASGGLTDTQYF.

This clonotype came up many times. The chain couples TRBV4-1 to TRBJ2-3, with 12 bases that match TRBD2. V dropped 1 base and J dropped 4; count of bases not matched to a gene: 9. Germline CDR1 is MGHRA and CDR2 is YSYEKL. The CDR3 length is 18 residues. The CDR3 sequence: CASSQGWSSGGVPDTQYF. The CDR3 region has the DNA TGCGCCAGCAGCCAAGGGTGGTCTAGCGGGGGGGTGCCAGATACGCAGTATTTT.

There are many counts of this clonotype. The chain uses TRBV3-1 and TRBJ2-7; 11 bases map to TRBD1. The CDR3 has 16 amino acids. Germline V gene lookup returns CDR1 LGHDT and CDR2 YNNKEL (reference sequence). After removal of 4 bases from V and 6 bases from J, the junction contained 11 bases not matched to a gene. CDR3 sequence: CASSLSTGDRGFEQYF. The CDR3 coding sequence is TGTGCCAGCAGCCTATCAACAGGGGACAGGGGGTTCGAGCAGTACTTC.

The chain combines TRBV4-1 with TRBJ1-6; the match to TRBD1 covers 7 bases. The CDR3 is 17 amino acids. Unmatched junction bases numbered 13, after V lost 4 bases and J lost 7 bases. Germline assignment: CDR1 MGHRA and CDR2 YSYEKL. The CDR3 coding sequence is TGCGCCAGCAGCCCTTTGACAGGGACTAGCAAAAATTCACCCCTCCACTTT. It yields the protein CASSPLTGTSKNSPLHF.

This clonotype was observed a few times. This chain links TRBV9 with TRBJ2-5; 7 bases are shared with TRBD2. The V segment lost 4 bases and the J segment 1 base; nucleotides outside the gene matches: 7. The CDR3 has 15 residues. CDR1 and CDR2 (germline): SGDLS, YYNGEE. The CDR3 DNA sequence: TGTGCCAGCAGCCCCGGGACTACTACCCAAGAGACCCAGTACTTC. Its protein product is CASSPGTTTQETQYF.

This clonotype showed up just a few times. The CDR3: CASNTRAGELFF. CDR3 nucleotide sequence: TGTGCCAGCAATACCCGGGCCGGGGAGCTGTTTTTT. The rearrangement links TRBV12-3 or TRBV12-4 to TRBJ2-2; D gene ambiguous. This CDR3 has 12 amino acids. V was pared by 7 bases and J by 6 bases, with 9 bases between.

This clonotype was counted only a few times. DNA of the CDR3: TGTGCCAGCAGCCACGGACAGGGGAATGAGCAGTTCTTC. Translated: CASSHGQGNEQFF. The gene calls are TRBV11-2 and TRBJ2-1, with 9 bases aligning to TRBD1. This CDR3 has 13 residues. V trimming: 5 bases; J trimming: 7 bases; junction bases outside the gene matches: 3. Germline V gives CDR1 SGHAT, CDR2 FQNNGV.

The CDR3 coding sequence is TGTGCCAGCAGTTCGGACCAGGGGGAAGAGACCCAGTACTTC. Protein: CASSSDQGEETQYF. The rearrangement uses TRBV27 and TRBJ2-5; 7 positions match TRBD1. Germline CDR1 and CDR2: MNHEY and SMNVEV (reference sequence). Trimming at V came to 4 bases and at J to 3 bases, leaving 5 bases not matched to a gene. This CDR3 is 14 amino acids long.

In its sample, this clonotype was seen a few times. The chain joins TRBV20-1 to TRBJ2-7; D is unclear. This CDR3 spans 13 amino acids. V lost 5 bases to trimming and J lost 5 bases, with 16 bases between them. Germline values: CDR1 DFQATT, CDR2 SNEGSKA (reference sequence). This chain's CDR3 is CSAPSSDLDEQYF. CDR3 sequence (DNA): TGCAGTGCTCCGAGCTCTGACCTCGACGAGCAGTACTTC.

The table lists this clonotype with a few counts. The V call is TRBV30, the J call TRBJ1-1, with 9 bases lining up with TRBD1. This CDR3 region has 17 residues. Germline V gives CDR1 GTSNPN, CDR2 SVGIG (reference sequence). Trimming at V came to 1 base and at J to 5 bases, leaving 14 bases not matched to a gene. The CDR3, as DNA: TGTGCCTGGAGTGGAGAACCGGGACAGGGTTATGGGACTGAAGCTTTCTTT. Protein product: CAWSGEPGQGYGTEAFF.

The chain links TRBV13 to TRBJ2-7, with D possibly called TRBD1 or TRBD2 (5 bases each). The CDR3 totals 12 residues. Germline values: CDR1 PRHDT, CDR2 FYEKMQ (reference sequence). V lost 2 bases to trimming and J lost 9 bases, with 11 bases between them. CDR3 DNA: TGTGCCAGCAGCTTAACCTCGGGGACGCAGTACTTC. Encoded protein: CASSLTSGTQYF.

This chain links TRBV15 with TRBJ2-1, with a possible D match to TRBD2 (6 bases). Between the trimmed V and J ends, which lost 0 bases and 4 bases, there was a span of 13 bases. Germline V CDR1 and CDR2: LNHNV, YYDKDF (reference sequence). The CDR3 is made up of 16 amino acids. CDR3 DNA: TGTGCCACCAGCAGAGAGAAGCGGGCCCCATACAATGAGCAGTTCTTC. The encoded protein is CATSREKRAPYNEQFF.

J is TRBJ2-3 and V is TRBV12-5, with D tentatively TRBD2 (7 bases). Germline values: CDR1 LGHNT, CDR2 FRNRAP. V was trimmed by 6 bases and J by 3 bases, leaving 19 bases between them. The CDR3 sequence is 16 residues long. The chain's CDR3 is CASGRREGGPTDTQYF. DNA of the CDR3: TGTGCTAGTGGCCGGAGGGAGGGGGGGCCGACAGATACGCAGTATTTT.